This entry describes one T cell receptor beta chain. Its antigen remains unidentified. Time point described: week 5, during vaccination. Every vaccination contained 300 ug of the mutant IDH1 20-mer peptide and was paired with topical imiquimod. New IDH1-mutant, ATRX-lost WHO grade 3 or 4 astrocytomas occurred in donors. This entry belongs to a study of a mutant IDH1 vaccine in newly diagnosed glioma. Produced via immunoSEQ multiplex PCR; TCRdb's table is partial and in-frame only. The sample holds 50,000 to 65,000 clones, roughly four fifths seen once. The study's findings and limits: Patients mounted vaccine-induced immune responses in 90% to 95% of cases. With respect to changes in top peripheral T cell clonotypes, pseudoprogression seemed unrelated.

The V end lost 3 bases, the J end lost 6 bases, and 12 bases lay between the germline ends. CDR1 and CDR2 (germline): SGDLS, YYNGEE. The length of the CDR3 is 13 residues. The receptor was derived from a man aged 30 to 45 with glioma. The chain is built from TRBV9 and TRBJ1-1, with a possible D match to TRBD1 (6 bases). The starting material was PBMCs, obtained from a glioma patient whose treatment included an IDH1 peptide vaccine. CDR3 nucleotide sequence: TGTGCCAGCAGCGAAGGGGGTCTCGCTGAAGCTTTCTTT. Translating it yields CASSEGGLAEAFF.